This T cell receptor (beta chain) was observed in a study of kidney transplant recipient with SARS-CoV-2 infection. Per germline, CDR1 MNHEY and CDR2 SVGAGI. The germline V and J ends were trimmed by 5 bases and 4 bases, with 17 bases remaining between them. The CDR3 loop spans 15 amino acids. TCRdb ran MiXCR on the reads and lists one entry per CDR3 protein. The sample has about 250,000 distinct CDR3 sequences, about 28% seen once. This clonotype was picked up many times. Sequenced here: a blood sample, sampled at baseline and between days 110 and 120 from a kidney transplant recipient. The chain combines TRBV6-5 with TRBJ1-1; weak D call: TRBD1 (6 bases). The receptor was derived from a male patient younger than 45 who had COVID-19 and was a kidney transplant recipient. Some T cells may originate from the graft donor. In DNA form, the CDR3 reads TGTGCCAGCAGTGATAGGGGGGAAGGGAGCACTGAAGCTTTCTTT. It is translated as CASSDRGEGSTEAFF.